This T cell receptor (beta chain) was recovered during a study of sequential checkpoint blockade in melanoma. Across the study: Patients were randomized 1:1 to nivolumab-then-ipilimumab or ipilimumab-then-nivolumab first-line.

Clones were sequenced by immunoSEQ multiplex PCR, and TCRdb holds only the in-frame ones, with some missing. The data contain roughly 18,000 clones, around 65% of them singletons. Germline V CDR1 and CDR2: SGHNT, YENEEA. The trim removed 5 bases at V and 4 bases at J, leaving 3 bases unmatched. The CDR3 sequence is 13 residues long. Treatment reported: randomized to nivolumab then ipilimumab (arm A) or the reverse (arm B). No patient had prior DNA-damaging chemotherapy. Sorted cells were live CD3+CD8+, lacking CD19 and CD56, from PBMCs. The rearrangement links TRBV11-3 to TRBJ1-1; TRBD1 matches 8 bases. The receptor's source is a human donor with melanoma. The source was CD8+ T cells sorted from blood (inferred from file names), collected from a patient given nivolumab and ipilimumab in sequence. CDR3 loop: CASSDDRGTEAFF. The CDR3 DNA is TGTGCCAGCAGCGACGACAGGGGCACTGAAGCTTTCTTT.